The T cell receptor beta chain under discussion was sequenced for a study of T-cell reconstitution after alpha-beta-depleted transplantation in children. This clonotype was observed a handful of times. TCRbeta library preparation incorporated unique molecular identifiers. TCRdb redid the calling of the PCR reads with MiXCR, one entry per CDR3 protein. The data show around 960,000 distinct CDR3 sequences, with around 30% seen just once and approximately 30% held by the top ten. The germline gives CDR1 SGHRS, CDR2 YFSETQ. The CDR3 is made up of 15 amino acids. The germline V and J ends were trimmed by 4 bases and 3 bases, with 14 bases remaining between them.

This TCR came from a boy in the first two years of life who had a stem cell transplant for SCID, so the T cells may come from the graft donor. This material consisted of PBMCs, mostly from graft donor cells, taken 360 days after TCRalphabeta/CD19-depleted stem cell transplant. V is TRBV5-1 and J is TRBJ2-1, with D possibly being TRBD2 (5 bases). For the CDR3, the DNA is TGCGCCAGCAGCCAAGCACTCCGGGACTACAATGAGCAGTTCTTC. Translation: CASSQALRDYNEQFF.